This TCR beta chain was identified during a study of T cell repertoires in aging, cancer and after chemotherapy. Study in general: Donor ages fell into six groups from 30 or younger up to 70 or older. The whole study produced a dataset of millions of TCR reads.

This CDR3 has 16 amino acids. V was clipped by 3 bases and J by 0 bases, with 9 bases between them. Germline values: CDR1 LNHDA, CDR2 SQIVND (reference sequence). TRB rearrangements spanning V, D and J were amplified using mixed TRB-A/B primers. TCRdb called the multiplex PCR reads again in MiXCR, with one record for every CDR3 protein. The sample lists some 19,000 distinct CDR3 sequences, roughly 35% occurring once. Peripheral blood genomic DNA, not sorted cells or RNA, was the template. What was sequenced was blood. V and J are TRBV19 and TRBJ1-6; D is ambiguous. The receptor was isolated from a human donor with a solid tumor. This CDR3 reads CASSIRQTSYNSPLHF. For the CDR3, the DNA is TGTGCCAGTAGTATTCGGCAGACCTCCTATAATTCACCCCTCCACTTT.